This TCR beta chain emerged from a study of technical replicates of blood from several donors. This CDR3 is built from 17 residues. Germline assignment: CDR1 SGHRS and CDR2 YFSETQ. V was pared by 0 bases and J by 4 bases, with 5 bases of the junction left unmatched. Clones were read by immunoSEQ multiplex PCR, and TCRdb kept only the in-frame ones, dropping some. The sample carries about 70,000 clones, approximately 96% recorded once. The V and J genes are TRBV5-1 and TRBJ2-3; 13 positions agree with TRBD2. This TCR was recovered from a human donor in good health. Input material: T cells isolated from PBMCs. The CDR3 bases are TGCGCCAGCAGCTTGGGGACTAGCGGGAGCATTGCAGATACGCAGTATTTT. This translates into CASSLGTSGSIADTQYF.